This entry is about one TCR beta chain. Its antigen is not known. The libraries were made with immunoSEQ version 4 in survey mode. Some clones are missing from TCRdb's copy, which holds only in-frame ones; the method was immunoSEQ multiplex PCR. The top ten clones hold around 1.7% of a sample with around 60,000 clones, more than 70% of them seen once. The CDR3 spans 16 residues. Germline CDR1 reads MGHRA; CDR2 reads YSYEKL. V lost 0 bases and J lost 6, with 15 bases in between. An overlapping HIV-1 Gag peptide pool stimulated these cells at 1 ug/peptide/mL. CD40L/CD69 double-negative CD45RO-high memory CD4+ T cells were collected. This sample is drawn from a study of persistence of HIV-infected CD4 T cells.

The sequence was obtained from an adult man with HIV who was CMV-seropositive. This chain links TRBV4-1 with TRBJ2-1; D is tentatively TRBD1 or TRBD2 (5 bases each). The sample was CD4+ T cells sorted from PBMCs after roughly 20-hour stimulation, taken from a patient who received antiretroviral therapy. In DNA form, the CDR3 reads TGCGCCAGCAGCCAAGAGGTACTAGGGGTTGGCAATGAGCAGTTCTTC. It encodes CASSQEVLGVGNEQFF.